The 26 T cell receptor beta chains below were found in one sample sequenced in a study of blood T cell repertoires in COVID-19. The data were produced by immunoSEQ multiplex PCR, yet TCRdb's version contains in-frame clones alone and is incomplete. The sample yields approximately 75,000 clones, 75% to 95% seen once. The sample taken for sequencing was peripheral blood. The receptors were gathered from a human donor in a cohort sampled during active COVID-19.

V and J are TRBV5-1 and TRBJ2-2, with 9 positions matching TRBD2. V shed 7 bases, J shed 6 bases, and the junction held 7 bases outside the gene matches. The CDR3 covers 14 residues. Germline V gene sequence: CDR1 SGHRS, CDR2 YFSETQ. CDR3 sequence (DNA): TGCGCCAGCCAAAGACTAGCGGAGTCCGGGGAGCTGTTTTTT. Translating gives CASQRLAESGELFF.

The chain recombines TRBV6-5 with TRBJ2-1; the match to TRBD2 covers 9 bases. The germline gives CDR1 MNHEY, CDR2 SVGAGI. CDR3 length: 13 amino acids. The V segment lost 11 bases and the J segment 8 bases; nucleotides outside the gene matches: 10. The CDR3 DNA is TGTGCCTTAAAAGTACTAGCGGGCGATGAGCAGTTCTTC. Encoded protein: CALKVLAGDEQFF.

This chain joins TRBV15 and TRBJ2-1; D not certain. Germline V CDR1 and CDR2: LNHNV, YYDKDF (reference sequence). This CDR3 is 16 amino acids long. Trimming removed 1 base at V and 0 bases at J, with 10 bases between. CDR3 protein: CATSRGTIVSYNEQFF. The CDR3 nucleotides read TGTGCCACCAGCAGAGGAACTATCGTCTCCTACAATGAGCAGTTCTTC.

This chain uses TRBV9 with TRBJ2-1, with D possibly matching TRBD2 (6 bases). Deletions cut 4 bases from V and 9 bases from J, with 17 bases between. CDR3 length equals 14 residues. In germline, CDR1 is SGDLS, CDR2 YYNGEE. CDR3 in DNA: TGTGCCAGCAGCAAACTAGCAGAGGTCGGTGAGCAGTTCTTC. Translated: CASSKLAEVGEQFF. Full variable domain (outside the CDR3, taken from reference TRBV9 and TRBJ2-1): DSGVTQTPKHLITATGQRVTLRCSPRSGDLSVYWYQQSLDQGLQFLIQYYNGEERAKGNILERFSAQQFPDLHSELNLSSLELGDSALYFCASSKLAEVGEQFFGPGTRLTVL.

V and J are TRBV11-2 and TRBJ1-6; 8 bases are a match to TRBD1. The junction had 8 bases not matched to a gene; V was cut back by 5 bases and J by 8 bases. The CDR3 is 15 residues long. Germline V gives CDR1 SGHAT, CDR2 FQNNGV. This chain's CDR3 is CASSQQGVRHSPLHF. The CDR3 DNA is TGTGCCAGCAGCCAACAGGGGGTTCGGCATTCACCCCTCCACTTT.

The chain is built from TRBV10-3 and TRBJ2-2, with a weak D call TRBD2 (6 bases). The V end lost 7 bases, the J end lost 0 bases, and 12 bases lay between the germline ends. From germline, CDR1 is ENHRY and CDR2 SYGVKD. The CDR3 has 15 residues. CDR3 residues: CAINGGGTNTGELFF. CDR3 bases: TGTGCCATCAACGGCGGAGGGACGAACACCGGGGAGCTGTTTTTT.

V usage is TRBV5-1 and J usage is TRBJ2-3, with 9 bases aligning to TRBD1. CDR1 is SGHRS and CDR2 is YFSETQ in the germline V gene. With V trimmed by 3 bases and J by 4 bases, 9 bases remained unmatched. This CDR3 has 16 amino acids. CDR3 coding DNA: TGCGCCAGCAGCTCCCCCCCCGGACAGGGGTCAGATACGCAGTATTTT. It translates to CASSSPPGQGSDTQYF.

This clone was detected only a few times. This rearrangement joins TRBV2 to TRBJ2-4; D unclear. Trimming removed 2 bases from V and 0 bases from J, with 11 bases in between. The CDR3 is made up of 16 amino acids. Germline lookup yields CDR1 SNHLY and CDR2 FYNNEI. CDR3 loop: CASSEPSQSAKNIQYF. DNA for the CDR3: TGTGCCAGCAGTGAACCCAGTCAGTCAGCCAAAAACATTCAGTACTTC. Filled out from reference TRBV2 and TRBJ2-4, the complete variable domain reads EPEVTQTPSHQVTQMGQEVILRCVPISNHLYFYWYRQILGQKVEFLVSFYNNEISEKSEIFDDQFSVERPDGSNFTLKIRSTKLEDSAMYFCASSEPSQSAKNIQYFGAGTRLSVL.

The rearrangement uses TRBV5-1 and TRBJ2-5; D gene unclear. This CDR3 has 11 amino acids. V dropped 4 bases and J dropped 5 bases, with 6 bases sitting between them. Germline CDR1 is SGHRS and CDR2 is YFSETQ. The CDR3 coding sequence is TGCGCCAGCAGCCTCGAGGAGACCCAGTACTTC. This translates into CASSLEETQYF.

The chain has TRBV13 and TRBJ2-5, with TRBD2 matching 9 bases. V was pared by 0 bases and J by 2 bases, with 7 bases of the junction left unmatched. This CDR3 is 17 amino acids long. In germline, CDR1 is PRHDT, CDR2 FYEKMQ (reference sequence). CDR3 sequence (DNA): TGTGCCAGCAGCTTAGGGAGCGGGGGGACACAACAAGAGACCCAGTACTTC. This translates into CASSLGSGGTQQETQYF.

The chain is built from TRBV6-6 and TRBJ1-2, with 7 bases fitting TRBD1. This CDR3 region has 13 residues. Germline trimming cut 7 bases from V and 5 bases from J; bases unmatched to any gene: 7. Germline CDR1 reads MNHNY; CDR2 reads SVGAGI (reference sequence). The CDR3 DNA is TGTGCCAGCACCGACAGGGCGATTTATGGCTACACCTTC. Its translation: CASTDRAIYGYTF.

The chain carries TRBV6-6 and TRBJ2-1, with 9 bases lining up with TRBD2. Germline V gives CDR1 MNHNY, CDR2 SVGAGI (reference sequence). The CDR3 is made up of 16 amino acids. Trimming removed 0 bases from V and 6 bases from J; junction bases left unmatched: 6. The DNA of the CDR3 is TGTGCCAGCAGTTACTCAGTGGCGGGGGGGAGCAATGAGCAGTTCTTC. Protein sequence: CASSYSVAGGSNEQFF.

V and J are TRBV5-8 and TRBJ2-4, with a tentative D call TRBD1 (6 bases). The CDR3 contains 14 residues. V dropped 4 bases and J dropped 9 bases, with 17 bases sitting between them. Per germline, CDR1 SGHTS and CDR2 YDEGEE. The DNA of the CDR3 is TGTGCCAGCAGCCTATTTAGGGGGTTAGGCATTCAGTACTTC. The encoded protein is CASSLFRGLGIQYF.

As regards this clone: A single base separates this from a much larger clone, so it may be a read error. J is TRBJ2-3 and V is TRBV6-1; 7 bases match TRBD2. Losses at the gene ends were 3 bases for V and 1 base for J; bases not matched to a gene: 1. This CDR3 has 14 amino acids. Germline V gives CDR1 MNHNS, CDR2 SASEGT. This CDR3 is CASSEGGGTDTQYF. The CDR3 bases are TGTGCCAGCAGTGAGGGGGGGGGCACAGATACGCAGTATTTT.

The CDR3 DNA is TGTGCCAGCAGAGGGACAGGGGGGGAGACCCAGTACTTC. Residues: CASRGTGGETQYF. V gene TRBV12-3 or TRBV12-4 combines with J gene TRBJ2-5; 11 bases are shared with TRBD1. Trimming removed 6 bases from V and 5 bases from J; junction bases left unmatched: 2. This CDR3 has 13 amino acids.

V usage is TRBV2 and J usage is TRBJ1-3, with D possibly matching TRBD1 (6 bases). The germline CDR1 and CDR2 sequences are SNHLY and FYNNEI. CDR3 length equals 15 residues. Trimming stripped 7 bases from V and 2 bases from J, with 15 bases between. The CDR3 region has the DNA TGTGCCAGCATGGATCCAGGGGAACCTGGAAACACCATATATTTT. Its translation: CASMDPGEPGNTIYF.

The gene calls are TRBV18 and TRBJ2-7, with a possible D match to TRBD2 (5 bases). The V and J ends lost 1 base and 4 bases respectively, with 14 bases between them. The CDR3 has 15 amino acids. Per the germline V gene, CDR1 is KGHSH and CDR2 is LQKENI. This CDR3 reads CASSPLSVLRYEQYF. The CDR3 region has the DNA TGTGCCAGCTCACCACTTAGCGTATTGCGGTACGAGCAGTACTTC.

The CDR3: CASSETGGFGNTIYF. DNA of the CDR3: TGCGCCAGCAGCGAGACAGGGGGATTTGGAAACACCATATATTTT. This chain connects TRBV4-3 to TRBJ1-3; 9 bases agree with TRBD1. In germline, CDR1 is LGHNA, CDR2 YSLEER. This CDR3 region has 15 residues. The J segment lost 3 bases and the V segment lost 5 bases, leaving 5 bases of the junction unmatched.

The V call is TRBV3-1 (or the pseudogene TRBV3-2), the J call TRBJ2-7; D remains unclear. This CDR3 is built from 13 residues. Between the trimmed V and J ends, which lost 8 bases and 3 bases, there was a span of 14 bases. The germline V gene encodes CDR1 LGHDT and CDR2 YNNKEL (reference sequence). Here the CDR3 reads CASSTRILYEQYF. The DNA of the CDR3 is TGTGCCAGCTCAACCAGGATCCTCTACGAGCAGTACTTC.

This chain connects TRBV28 to TRBJ1-3, with D uncertain. V shed 3 bases and J shed 4 bases, with 7 bases lying between them. The CDR3 covers 13 residues. CDR1 is MDHEN, CDR2 SYDVKM, per germline. DNA of the CDR3: TGTGCCAGCAGTTTGTCCACAGGAAACACCATATATTTT. Translation gives CASSLSTGNTIYF.

This chain uses TRBV5-6 with TRBJ2-5; 10 bases are shared with TRBD1. Germline values: CDR1 SGHDT, CDR2 YYEEEE. The CDR3 is made up of 15 amino acids. After removal of 3 bases from V and 7 bases from J, the junction contained 9 bases not matched to a gene. CDR3 region: CASSSLRDRGRTQYF. The CDR3, as DNA: TGTGCCAGCAGCTCGCTCCGGGACAGGGGTAGGACCCAGTACTTC.

The rearrangement joins TRBV5-4 to TRBJ1-1; D is ambiguous. V was trimmed by 5 bases and J by 1 base, leaving 12 bases between them. Germline values: CDR1 SGHNT, CDR2 YYREEE (reference sequence). This CDR3 contains 14 residues. The CDR3 DNA follows: TGTGCCAGCAGGAAGGAGGCGGCGAACACTGAAGCTTTCTTT. Translating gives CASRKEAANTEAFF.

This rearrangement joins TRBV24-1 to TRBJ2-1; 8 nucleotides match TRBD1. CDR3 length: 16 residues. J lost 7 bases, V lost 3 bases, and 10 bases had no gene match. Germline CDR1 and CDR2: KGHDR and SFDVKD. The CDR3 loop is CATSDPGQGMGNEQFF. CDR3 DNA: TGTGCCACCAGTGATCCCGGACAGGGTATGGGAAATGAGCAGTTCTTC.

The rearrangement joins TRBV6-5 to TRBJ2-3; 7 positions match TRBD1. CDR1 and CDR2 (germline): MNHEY, SVGAGI. The CDR3 sequence is 14 residues long. The ends lost 7 bases at V and 0 bases at J; junction bases unmatched: 4. The DNA of the CDR3 is TGTGCCAGCACGGGACAGTGGAGCACAGATACGCAGTATTTT. Amino acid sequence: CASTGQWSTDTQYF.

The chain combines TRBV12-2 with TRBJ1-5. TRBV12-2 is listed as a pseudogene. The CDR3 consists of 16 residues. CDR3 sequence reads: CASRLAKNQENQPQHF. The CDR3 DNA sequence: TGTGCAAGTCGCTTAGCCAAAAACCAAGAGAATCAGCCCCAGCATTTT.

The J gene is TRBJ2-7, the V gene TRBV29-1; 7 positions match TRBD1. The V segment lost 6 bases and the J segment 6 bases; nucleotides outside the gene matches: 5. The CDR3 length is 11 residues. Germline V CDR1 and CDR2: SQVTM, ANQGSEA. The CDR3 DNA follows: TGCAGCGTGCATACAGGGGCCGAGCAGTACTTC. Translated, it gives CSVHTGAEQYF.